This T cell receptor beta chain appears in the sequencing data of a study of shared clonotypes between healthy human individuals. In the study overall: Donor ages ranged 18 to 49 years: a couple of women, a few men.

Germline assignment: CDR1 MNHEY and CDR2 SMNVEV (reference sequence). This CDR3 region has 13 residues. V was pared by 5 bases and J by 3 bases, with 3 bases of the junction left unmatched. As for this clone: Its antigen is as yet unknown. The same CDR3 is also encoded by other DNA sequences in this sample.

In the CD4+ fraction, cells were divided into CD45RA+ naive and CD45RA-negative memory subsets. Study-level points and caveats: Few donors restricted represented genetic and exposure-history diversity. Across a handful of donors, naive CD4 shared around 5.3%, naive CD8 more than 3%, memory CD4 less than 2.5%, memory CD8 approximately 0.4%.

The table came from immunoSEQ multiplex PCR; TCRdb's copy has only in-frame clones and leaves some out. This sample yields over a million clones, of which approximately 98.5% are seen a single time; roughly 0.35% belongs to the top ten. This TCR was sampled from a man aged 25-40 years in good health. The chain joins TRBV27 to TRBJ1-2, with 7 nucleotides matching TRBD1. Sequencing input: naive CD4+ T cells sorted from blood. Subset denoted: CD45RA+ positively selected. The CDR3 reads CASSPQGDYGYTF. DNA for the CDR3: TGTGCCAGCAGTCCCCAGGGGGACTATGGCTACACCTTC.